This T cell receptor beta chain was recorded in a study of blood T cell repertoires in COVID-19. In the study's own analysis: Estimates of nucleated cell counts were drawn from the amplification of reference gene primers. Here immunoSEQ multiplex PCR was the method, and the copy in TCRdb shows in-frame clones only, minus some. V, J and clone size derive from that table, while D and trimming were established from the DNA sequence. Of under 450,000 clones in the sample, 90% to 95% were seen once. Germline CDR1 is SGHTA and CDR2 is FQGNSA. V was pared by 5 bases and J by 5 bases, with 21 bases between. The CDR3 contains 16 residues. Self-reported history from a screening survey and questionnaire set each donor's cohort. A PCR-confirmed or clinician-diagnosed COVID-19 case had contacted exposed participants within 2 weeks of entry.

Sequenced input: PBMCs or T cells enriched from blood (not recorded which). The chain joins TRBV7-2 to TRBJ2-5; D perhaps matches TRBD2 (5 bases). This clonotype was obtained from a woman aged 40-49 years who had been exposed to COVID-19. The CDR3 is CASSPQPEVRQETQYF. CDR3 sequence (DNA): TGTGCCAGCAGCCCCCAACCGGAGGTCCGCCAGGAGACCCAGTACTTC.